These 29 T cell receptor beta chains came from one sample sequenced in a study of T cells after posttransplantation cyclophosphamide. Control samples came 1 year after myeloablative marrow transplants with methotrexate plus calcineurin inhibitor. TCRdb's table, derived via immunoSEQ multiplex PCR, lists solely in-frame clones and lacks some. Of roughly 10,000 clones in the sample, more than 80% were seen once. Sample: PBMCs, taken just over 440 days after allogeneic stem cell transplant with calcineurin inhibitor and methotrexate. The receptors were sampled from a male patient aged 45-60 years who received an allogeneic stem cell transplant from an unrelated donor, was CMV-positive, and had chronic GVHD only. Some T cells here may be from the graft donor.

The gene calls are TRBV5-6 and TRBJ1-1, with 8 bases that match TRBD1. Unmatched junction bases numbered 6, after V lost 0 bases and J lost 14 bases. The germline CDR1 and CDR2 sequences are SGHDT and YYEEEE. The length of the CDR3 is 12 residues. In DNA form, the CDR3 reads TGTGCCAGCAGCTTGGGCAGCCAGGGGGCATTCTTT. It specifies CASSLGSQGAFF.

This sequence joins TRBV2 and TRBJ2-7, with D possibly being TRBD1 (6 bases). The V end lost 6 bases, the J end lost 3 bases, and 12 bases lay between the germline ends. The germline V gene encodes CDR1 SNHLY and CDR2 FYNNEI. This CDR3 contains 13 residues. CDR3 sequence reads: CASRGTQSYEQYF. CDR3 sequence (DNA): TGTGCCAGCAGGGGGACACAAAGCTACGAGCAGTACTTC.

The chain is built from TRBV27 and TRBJ2-7, with D tentatively TRBD1 (5 bases). This CDR3 is built from 14 residues. From germline, CDR1 is MNHEY and CDR2 SMNVEV (reference sequence). V shed 5 bases and J shed 5 bases, with 16 bases lying between them. The CDR3 region is CASSPTGSGHEQYF. The DNA for the CDR3 is TGTGCCAGCAGTCCTACAGGTTCGGGCCACGAGCAGTACTTC.

This chain uses TRBV19 with TRBJ1-2; a weak D match, TRBD1 (6 bases). Trimming cost V 6 bases and J 2 bases, with 16 bases left between them. Germline lookup yields CDR1 LNHDA and CDR2 SQIVND (reference sequence). The CDR3 spans 15 residues. DNA of the CDR3: TGTGCCAGTAGCGATAAGACAGGAAAGAACTATGGCTACACCTTC. This sequence encodes CASSDKTGKNYGYTF.

J is TRBJ2-5 and V is TRBV15, with 7 bases aligning to TRBD1. The closer fit of TRBJ2-7 to the DNA end suggests the J call may be wrong. The CDR3 spans 14 residues. Looked up from germline, CDR1 is LNHNV and CDR2 is YYDKDF (reference sequence). The CDR3 bases are TGTGCCACCAGTATCGACAGGGCTAATTACGAGCAGTACTTC. Its protein is CATSIDRANYEQYF.

This clone was detected a few times. A junction boundary mismatches the germline segment, possibly from a read error. This sequence joins TRBV7-2 and TRBJ1-3, with a possible D match to TRBD1 (5 bases). This CDR3 contains 13 residues. Germline CDR1 reads SGHTA; CDR2 reads FQGNSA. The CDR3 spells CASSLAGRDTIYF. CDR3 DNA sequence: TGTGCCAGCAGCCTAGCAGGGAGAGACACCATATATTTT.

This chain joins TRBV11-3 and TRBJ1-5; D perhaps matches TRBD1 (6 bases). Between the trimmed V and J ends, which lost 1 base and 6 bases, there was a span of 7 bases. The CDR3 covers 13 residues. Germline lookup yields CDR1 SGHNT and CDR2 YENEEA. CDR3: CASSLGTAQPQHF. CDR3 coding DNA: TGTGCCAGCAGCTTAGGGACAGCTCAGCCCCAGCATTTT.

The chain has TRBV7-7 and TRBJ2-2; 9 bases line up with TRBD1. This CDR3 spans 16 amino acids. After removal of 5 bases from V and 5 bases from J, the junction contained 9 bases not matched to a gene. Germline-derived CDR1 and CDR2 are SSHAT and FNYEAQ (reference sequence). The CDR3 loop is CASSPGQGRGTGELFF. CDR3 sequence (DNA): TGTGCCAGCAGCCCGGGACAGGGTAGGGGAACCGGGGAGCTGTTTTTT.

The V call is TRBV6-5, the J call TRBJ1-1, with D possibly matching TRBD1 (6 bases). Germline V gene data show CDR1 as MNHEY and CDR2 as SVGAGI. V gave up 6 bases and J gave up 1 base, with 12 bases separating them. CDR3 size: 14 residues. The CDR3 reads CASSPGQSNTEAFF. DNA for the CDR3: TGTGCCAGCAGCCCCGGACAGTCGAACACTGAAGCTTTCTTT.

The chain links TRBV10-3 to TRBJ1-5; D not certain. V was clipped by 0 bases and J by 7 bases, with 4 bases between them. Germline V gives CDR1 ENHRY, CDR2 SYGVKD. The CDR3 has 12 residues. The chain's CDR3 is CAISESGQPQHF. CDR3 in DNA: TGTGCCATCAGTGAGTCGGGCCAGCCCCAGCATTTT.

CDR3 nucleotide sequence: TGTGCCAGCTCACTCGGACTAGCGGGTGCGGGGAACCAAGAGACCCAGTACTTC. This codes for CASSLGLAGAGNQETQYF. This sequence joins TRBV18 and TRBJ2-5; 11 nucleotides agree with TRBD2. Trimming cost V 4 bases and J 0 bases; bases outside gene matches: 10. Germline CDR1 and CDR2: KGHSH and LQKENI. This CDR3 comprises 18 residues.

The V gene is TRBV4-3, the J gene TRBJ1-4; 8 bases fit TRBD1. The germline V gene has CDR1 LGHNA and CDR2 YSLEER. The CDR3 totals 14 residues. V lost 1 base, J lost 8 bases, and 3 bases stayed unmatched. CDR3 in DNA: TGCGCCAGCAGCCAAGGGACAGGGTTCGAAAAACTGTTTTTT. It specifies CASSQGTGFEKLFF.

V is TRBV28 and J is TRBJ1-3, with D unresolved. Between the trimmed V and J ends, which lost 7 bases and 4 bases, there was a span of 11 bases. The CDR3 length is 13 residues. CDR1 and CDR2 from the germline V gene are MDHEN and SYDVKM. CDR3 sequence: CASIRFQGNTIYF. In DNA, the CDR3 is TGTGCCAGCATCCGGTTCCAAGGAAACACCATATATTTT.

The chain combines TRBV19 with TRBJ1-6; TRBD1 aligns across 7 bases. The CDR3 is 12 residues long. Germline V gene sequence: CDR1 LNHDA, CDR2 SQIVND (reference sequence). V dropped 6 bases and J dropped 7; count of bases not matched to a gene: 0. CDR3 nucleotide sequence: TGTGCCAGTAGGACAGGGAATTCACCCCTCCACTTT. It specifies CASRTGNSPLHF.

This clone was found once. The J gene is TRBJ2-5, the V gene TRBV7-9; D not resolved. This CDR3 spans 14 amino acids. Trimming shortened V by 5 bases and J by 1 base, and 11 bases separated the two germline ends. Germline CDR1 reads SEHNR; CDR2 reads FQNEAQ (reference sequence). In nucleotides, the CDR3 is TGTGCCAGCAGCGCAGGCCTGACCCAAGAGACCCAGTACTTC. Amino acids: CASSAGLTQETQYF.

The chain carries TRBV14 and TRBJ1-6; unclear D gene. The germline CDR1 and CDR2 sequences are SGHDN and FVKESK. The CDR3 loop spans 14 amino acids. The V gene lost 4 bases and the J gene lost 10 bases, with 14 bases spanning the gap. The CDR3 is CASSPGNLGSPLHF. The CDR3, as DNA: TGTGCCAGCAGCCCCGGGAACCTGGGGTCACCCCTCCACTTT.

V and J are TRBV29-1 and TRBJ1-1; 7 bases map to TRBD1. Germline V CDR1 and CDR2: SQVTM, ANQGSEA. CDR3 length: 14 amino acids. With 6 bases clipped from V and 1 base from J, the junction kept 8 bases outside the gene matches. Here the CDR3 reads CSVRQGGRNTEAFF. CDR3 DNA sequence: TGCAGCGTGCGTCAGGGGGGAAGGAACACTGAAGCTTTCTTT.

The V gene is TRBV7-6, the J gene TRBJ2-5; unclear D gene. This CDR3 spans 12 amino acids. Trimming took 2 bases from V and 5 from J, leaving 6 bases between them. The V gene's germline CDR1 is SGHVS and CDR2 FNYEAQ. CDR3 protein: CASSLSWETQYF. CDR3 nucleotides: TGTGCCAGCAGCTTAAGCTGGGAGACCCAGTACTTC.

The chain carries TRBV7-9 and TRBJ2-2, with 7 bases that match TRBD2. J gave up 5 bases and V 4 bases, and 13 bases lay outside the gene matches. Germline V gene sequence: CDR1 SEHNR, CDR2 FQNEAQ (reference sequence). The CDR3 sequence is 17 residues long. The CDR3 DNA reads as TGTGCCAGCAGCTCCATCGATGGCGGGGGAAGAACCGGGGAGCTGTTTTTT. Amino acids: CASSSIDGGGRTGELFF. Based on the CDR3 plus reference TRBV7-9 and TRBJ2-2, the full variable domain is DTGVSQNPRHKITKRGQNVTFRCDPISEHNRLYWYRQTLGQGPEFLTYFQNEAQLEKSRLLSDRFSAERPKGSFSTLEIQRTEQGDSAMYLCASSSIDGGGRTGELFFGEGSRLTVL.

The rearrangement links TRBV19 to TRBJ2-1; 11 nucleotides match TRBD2. V shed 6 bases and J 4 bases; nucleotides not matched to a gene: 5. The germline V gene encodes CDR1 LNHDA and CDR2 SQIVND (reference sequence). The CDR3 consists of 15 residues. CDR3 amino acids: CASSPTSGSYNEQFF. The CDR3 nucleotides read TGTGCCAGTAGCCCTACTAGCGGGAGTTACAATGAGCAGTTCTTC.

This chain links TRBV11-1 with TRBJ2-7; maybe TRBD2 (5 bases). Trimming left V 3 bases short and J 0 bases short, with 12 bases between. Germline V gives CDR1 SGHAT, CDR2 FQDESV (reference sequence). The CDR3 runs 15 residues. The CDR3 loop reads CASSLRWESSYEQYF. In DNA, the CDR3 is TGTGCCAGCAGCTTGCGGTGGGAGAGCTCCTACGAGCAGTACTTC.

This clone was seen a handful of times. This chain links TRBV10-3 with TRBJ2-7, with D tentatively TRBD1 (6 bases). CDR1 and CDR2 (germline): ENHRY, SYGVKD. This CDR3 has 13 amino acids. Trimming cost V 10 bases and J 4 bases, with 17 bases left between them. DNA for the CDR3: TGTGCCACAGGGGCCGGCAGTTCTTACGAGCAGTACTTC. Translation gives CATGAGSSYEQYF.

The V call is TRBV6-1, the J call TRBJ2-7, with TRBD1 identical over 10 bases. V shed 5 bases, J shed 2 bases, and the junction held 3 bases outside the gene matches. The CDR3 loop spans 14 amino acids. Germline V gene sequence: CDR1 MNHNS, CDR2 SASEGT. The CDR3 DNA reads TGTGCCAGCAGTTCAGGACAGGGGGCCTACGAGCAGTACTTC. This encodes CASSSGQGAYEQYF.

This chain uses TRBV19 with TRBJ2-3, with 10 positions matching TRBD1. Germline assignment: CDR1 LNHDA and CDR2 SQIVND (reference sequence). V shed 6 bases and J 2 bases; nucleotides not matched to a gene: 5. The CDR3 has 15 residues. Here the CDR3 DNA reads TGTGCCAGTAGCCCCGGGACAGGGGACACAGATACGCAGTATTTT. This codes for CASSPGTGDTDTQYF.

The V call is TRBV7-9, the J call TRBJ1-1; D remains ambiguous. The ends were cut back, 5 bases at V and 0 bases at J, with 10 bases in the middle. The germline V gene has CDR1 SEHNR and CDR2 FQNEAQ (reference sequence). The CDR3 length is 14 residues. The chain's CDR3 is CASSPYNLNTEAFF. CDR3 sequence (DNA): TGTGCCAGCAGCCCTTACAATCTGAACACTGAAGCTTTCTTT.

V and J are TRBV7-2 and TRBJ2-1, with 9 bases matching TRBD2. V was clipped by 1 base and J by 7 bases; unmatched bases: 11. CDR1 and CDR2 (germline): SGHTA, FQGNSA. This CDR3 is built from 17 residues. CDR3 amino acids: CASSLEGAGGPWNEQFF. In DNA, the CDR3 is TGTGCCAGCAGCTTAGAGGGGGCGGGAGGGCCGTGGAATGAGCAGTTCTTC. Using reference TRBV7-2 and TRBJ2-1 for the parts outside the CDR3, the full variable domain is GAGVSQSPSNKVTEKGKDVELRCDPISGHTALYWYRQSLGQGLEFLIYFQGNSAPDKSGLPSDRFSAERTGGSVSTLTIQRTQQEDSAVYLCASSLEGAGGPWNEQFFGPGTRLTVL.

In the case of this clone: One end of the junction varies from germline; a read error may be responsible. The rearrangement links TRBV9 to TRBJ1-2, with unresolved D. The CDR3 sequence is 13 residues long. CDR1 is SGDLS and CDR2 is YYNGEE in the germline V gene. Here the CDR3 reads CASNPDGDYGYTF. The CDR3 bases are TGTGCCAGCAACCCGGACGGAGACTACGGCTACACCTTC.

Comment on this clone: This sample also contains other DNA sequences that code for the same CDR3. The V and J genes are TRBV5-1 and TRBJ1-1; 10 bases agree with TRBD1. Unmatched junction bases numbered 13, after V lost 4 bases and J lost 4 bases. The CDR3 contains 17 residues. Germline CDR1 is SGHRS and CDR2 is YFSETQ. The CDR3 nucleotides are TGCGCCAGCAGCGTGGGGGGTAAGACAGGGGGCATCACTGAAGCTTTCTTT. This gives the protein CASSVGGKTGGITEAFF. Combining the CDR3 with reference TRBV5-1 and TRBJ1-1 gives the whole variable domain KAGVTQTPRYLIKTRGQQVTLSCSPISGHRSVSWYQQTPGQGLQFLFEYFSETQRNKGNFPGRFSGRQFSNSRSEMNVSTLELGDSALYLCASSVGGKTGGITEAFFGQGTRLTVV.

The J gene is TRBJ2-7, the V gene TRBV29-1, with unresolved D. The germline gives CDR1 SQVTM, CDR2 ANQGSEA. V was clipped by 4 bases and J by 2 bases, with 9 bases between them. CDR3 size: 12 residues. CDR3 sequence: CSVGAGAYEQYF. CDR3 DNA sequence: TGCAGCGTTGGGGCCGGCGCCTACGAGCAGTACTTC.